The 7 T cell receptor beta chains below come from one sample, sequenced in a study of T-cell reconstitution after alpha-beta-depleted transplantation in children. Preparing the TCRbeta library involved the use of unique molecular identifiers. TCRdb re-derived calls from the PCR reads in MiXCR, one entry per CDR3 protein. The sample contains a few hundred thousand distinct CDR3 sequences, approximately 10% of which appear only once. Sequencing was performed on PBMCs from the stem cell graft donor, taken from the stem cell graft. These receptors were taken from a human donor who donated a stem cell graft to a child with acute lymphoblastic leukemia.

This clonotype has more than one count but fewer than ten. The rearrangement uses TRBV20-1 and TRBJ2-1; 11 positions match TRBD2. CDR1 and CDR2 (germline): DFQATT, SNEGSKA (reference sequence). J was trimmed by 4 bases and V by 6 bases; bases with no gene match: 5. This CDR3 comprises 14 residues. Written as DNA, the CDR3 is TGCAGTGCAGCGACTAGCGGGATGTACAATGAGCAGTTCTTC. Protein sequence: CSAATSGMYNEQFF.

The genes are TRBV25-1 and TRBJ1-6, with D possibly being TRBD1 (5 bases). This CDR3 contains 15 residues. V dropped 0 bases and J dropped 10 bases, with 13 bases sitting between them. CDR1 and CDR2 (germline): MGHDK, SYGVNS. The CDR3 is CASSEYLGVGSPLHF. The CDR3 nucleotides read TGTGCCAGCAGTGAATACTTAGGGGTAGGATCACCCCTCCACTTT.

This clonotype was seen only a few times. J is TRBJ2-1 and V is TRBV6-1; D remains unclear. This CDR3 is 16 amino acids long. Germline CDR1 reads MNHNS; CDR2 reads SASEGT. V was trimmed by 4 bases and J by 8 bases, leaving 21 bases between them. CDR3 residues: CASSAPIGRVGDEQFF. CDR3 nucleotides: TGTGCCAGCAGTGCCCCAATTGGACGGGTAGGCGATGAGCAGTTCTTC.

This clonotype was observed a few times. The chain employs TRBV4-3 and TRBJ1-4, with TRBD1 identical over 9 bases. The CDR3 sequence is 14 residues long. The ends lost 4 bases at V and 6 bases at J; junction bases unmatched: 3. From germline, CDR1 is LGHNA and CDR2 YSLEER. The CDR3 sequence is CASSLGQGHEKLFF. DNA for the CDR3: TGCGCCAGCAGCCTGGGACAGGGACATGAAAAACTGTTTTTT.

This clonotype was picked up a small number of times. The V and J genes are TRBV12-3 or TRBV12-4 and TRBJ2-2; possibly TRBD1 for D (6 bases). This CDR3 spans 13 amino acids. V gave up 10 bases and J gave up 0 bases, with 9 bases separating them. Here the CDR3 DNA reads TGTGCCACCCCAGGGGCGAACACCGGGGAGCTGTTTTTT. Residues: CATPGANTGELFF.

The chain uses TRBV4-3 and TRBJ2-1; TRBD2 matches 7 bases. The CDR3 spans 17 residues. Trimming removed 0 bases from V and 7 bases from J; junction bases left unmatched: 12. CDR1 is LGHNA and CDR2 is YSLEER in the germline V gene. The CDR3 bases are TGCGCCAGCAGCCAAGATCGATCCGCGGGAGCTGCTAATGAGCAGTTCTTC. Protein product: CASSQDRSAGAANEQFF.

This clonotype was counted a few times. The rearrangement links TRBV27 to TRBJ2-3, with a weak D call TRBD2 (5 bases). V dropped 8 bases and J dropped 7 bases, with 19 bases sitting between them. Germline values: CDR1 MNHEY, CDR2 SMNVEV (reference sequence). CDR3 length: 14 residues. CDR3 sequence (DNA): TGTGCCAGCGGAGACGGACTCCTCCTCTATACGCAGTATTTT. Translated, it gives CASGDGLLLYTQYF.